In this sample, the clone carrying this T cell receptor beta chain turned up many times. Its target is not known. The sample originates from a study of CD8+CD57+ T cells in acquired aplastic anemia. Points from the study as a whole: Patients and controls had in common twenty-nine CD8+ CDR3 sequences.

Germline assignment: CDR1 SGHTA and CDR2 FQGNSA. The V end was cut by 3 bases, the J end by 3 bases, with 10 bases between. The CDR3 extends over 14 amino acids. Patients included in sequencing had previously demonstrated CD8+CD57+ cell expansion by flow cytometry. CDR3 and TCR beta VDJ profiling relied on genomic DNA as the template. TCRdb called the reads again in MiXCR, with one record for every CDR3 protein. The sample consists of 150,000 to 200,000 distinct CDR3 sequences, around 52% of them appearing once. Sequences were obtained from sorted CD4+, CD8+, or CD8+CD57+ T cells (not recorded which) from PBMCs. The J gene is TRBJ2-3, the V gene TRBV7-2; possibly TRBD2 for D (5 bases). The receptor was isolated from a human donor with aplastic anemia. The CDR3 DNA reads TGTGCCAGCAGCTTCGCGGGCAGTACAGATACGCAGTATTTT. It yields the protein CASSFAGSTDTQYF.